The clone carrying this T cell receptor (beta chain) was counted a single time. The length of the CDR3 is 14 residues. Germline values: CDR1 KGHSH, CDR2 LQKENI. Trimming shortened V by 5 bases and J by 2 bases, and 12 bases separated the two germline ends. Method: immunoSEQ multiplex PCR; TCRdb's copy keeps in-frame clones and lacks some. The sample lists 250,000 or so clones; 70% to 85% were seen once. These data are taken from a study of blood T cell repertoires in COVID-19. Whole-study context: Researchers got acute and convalescent COVID-19 samples from the United States, Italy and Spain. Sources were T cells, B-cell-depleted T cells, or PBMCs; the material itself was cDNA or gDNA.

Cohort placement rested on clinical history that participants reported themselves. Sequencing was performed on PBMCs or T cells enriched from blood (not recorded which). The TCR sequence derives from a man between 60 and 75 years old who had recovered from COVID-19. The gene calls are TRBV18 and TRBJ2-5; D is possibly TRBD2 (5 bases). CDR3 nucleotides: TGTGCCAGCTCAGACGGGGTAGGGCAAGAGACCCAGTACTTC. It specifies CASSDGVGQETQYF.